A single sample is the source of the 27 T cell receptor beta chains below, sequenced in a study of post-analysis software for immune sequencing data. Regarding the study as a whole: Controls had lower frequencies than patients of 4 or 5 TRBV segments, which included TRBV5-6, TRBV5-1 and TRBV20-1.

Their antigen targets remain unknown. The authors incorporated unique molecular identifiers into the TCR beta cDNA libraries. MiXCR, applied by TCRdb to the PCR reads, yields one record per CDR3 protein. The repertoire holds hundreds of thousands of distinct CDR3 sequences, with roughly three fifths as singletons. The sample was blood. The origin of the receptors is a girl aged 2-15 years with multiple sclerosis.

The chain recombines TRBV5-1 with TRBJ1-3, with TRBD1 matching over 7 bases. Germline V gives CDR1 SGHRS, CDR2 YFSETQ. After removal of 0 bases from V and 0 bases from J, the junction contained 6 bases not matched to a gene. CDR3 size: 17 residues. CDR3 loop: CASSLDPDRVSGNTIYF. CDR3 in DNA: TGCGCCAGCAGCTTGGATCCAGACAGGGTCTCTGGAAACACCATATATTTT.

The chain combines TRBV15 with TRBJ2-3; 8 positions match TRBD2. In germline, CDR1 is LNHNV, CDR2 YYDKDF (reference sequence). V trimming: 5 bases; J trimming: 0 bases; junction bases outside the gene matches: 10. This CDR3 is 17 amino acids long. The CDR3 sequence is CATSGRPRGASTDTQYF. The DNA of the CDR3 is TGTGCCACCAGCGGACGCCCGCGGGGGGCTAGCACAGATACGCAGTATTTT. Looking up the rest from reference TRBV15 and TRBJ2-3 gives the full variable domain: DAMVIQNPRYQVTQFGKPVTLSCSQTLNHNVMYWYQQKSSQAPKLLFHYYDKDFNNEADTPDNFQSRRPNTSFCFLDIRSPGLGDTAMYLCATSGRPRGASTDTQYFGPGTRLTVL.

A remark on this clonotype: The junction and the germline gene differ at one end; a read error may be behind it. The chain recombines TRBV7-2 with TRBJ1-5; 7 bases are a match to TRBD1. The CDR3 has 13 amino acids. The germline gives CDR1 SGHTA, CDR2 FQGNSA. CDR3 residues: CASSFDRAQSQHF. The CDR3 nucleotides read TGTGCCAGCAGCTTCGACAGGGCTCAGTCCCAGCATTTT.

CDR3 sequence reads: CASMGGDAGANVLTF. DNA of the CDR3: TGTGCCAGCATGGGCGGGGATGCTGGGGCCAACGTCCTGACTTTC. The V and J genes are TRBV2 and TRBJ2-6, with D tentatively TRBD2 (6 bases). The CDR3 extends over 15 amino acids. Trimming cost V 7 bases and J 2 bases, with 12 bases left between them. Germline V gene data show CDR1 as SNHLY and CDR2 as FYNNEI.

The CDR3 region is CATSDSGLDYNEQFF. Here the CDR3 DNA reads TGTGCCACCAGTGACTCGGGACTAGACTACAATGAGCAGTTCTTC. The V call is TRBV24-1, the J call TRBJ2-1; 8 nucleotides agree with TRBD2. V trimming: 4 bases; J trimming: 3 bases; junction bases outside the gene matches: 4. This CDR3 spans 15 amino acids. Germline V gene lookup returns CDR1 KGHDR and CDR2 SFDVKD.

This chain links TRBV7-9 with TRBJ2-1, with 8 bases lining up with TRBD2. The DNA end is a closer match to TRBJ2-7, so the J assignment may be wrong. The V gene's germline CDR1 is SEHNR and CDR2 FQNEAQ (reference sequence). The CDR3 has 16 residues. The CDR3 is CASSLDGTSGTYEQYF. The CDR3 DNA is TGTGCCAGCAGCTTAGATGGTACTAGCGGCACCTACGAGCAGTACTTC.

In its sample, this clonotype was seen a few times. V and J are TRBV20-1 and TRBJ2-1; 10 nucleotides line up with TRBD2. Unmatched junction bases numbered 8, after V lost 3 bases and J lost 0 bases. Germline CDR1 reads DFQATT; CDR2 reads SNEGSKA (reference sequence). This CDR3 comprises 17 residues. The CDR3 sequence is CSARDSGRLSSYNEQFF. In nucleotides, the CDR3 is TGCAGTGCTAGGGATAGCGGGAGGCTGAGCTCCTACAATGAGCAGTTCTTC.

This clonotype has a count of ten or more. The V gene is TRBV6-5, the J gene TRBJ2-7; 14 bases line up with TRBD2. Trimming removed 2 bases from V and 3 bases from J; junction bases left unmatched: 0. Germline CDR1 MNHEY, CDR2 SVGAGI. The CDR3 has 15 amino acids. The CDR3 sequence is CASSYGLAGGYEQYF. The CDR3 DNA follows: TGTGCCAGCAGTTACGGACTAGCGGGAGGCTACGAGCAGTACTTC.

This clonotype was detected a few times. The chain is built from TRBV5-1 and TRBJ2-5; D possibly corresponds to TRBD1 (6 bases). V was cut by 4 bases and J by 5 bases, with 12 bases left in between. Germline V gives CDR1 SGHRS, CDR2 YFSETQ. The CDR3 extends over 13 amino acids. CDR3 sequence reads: CASSMDRGETQYF. The CDR3 nucleotides read TGCGCCAGCAGCATGGACAGAGGGGAGACCCAGTACTTC.

This clonotype appeared once. J is TRBJ2-3 and V is TRBV24-1, with D perhaps TRBD1 (5 bases). Trimming took 5 bases from V and 5 from J, leaving 16 bases between them. Germline CDR1 reads KGHDR; CDR2 reads SFDVKD. CDR3 length: 15 residues. CDR3 bases: TGTGCCACCAGTGCAGATGGCAGGGATGGAGATACGCAGTATTTT. Translating it yields CATSADGRDGDTQYF.

On this clonotype itself: Germline and junction disagree at one end, which may indicate a read error. V and J are TRBV15 and TRBJ2-7; 8 bases are shared with TRBD1. The CDR3 contains 15 residues. CDR1 and CDR2 (germline): LNHNV, YYDKDF (reference sequence). The CDR3 is CATSSGQGRLGEEYF. The CDR3 DNA sequence: TGCGCCACCAGCAGCGGACAGGGACGTCTCGGGGAGGAGTACTTC.

The genes are TRBV5-1 and TRBJ2-3, with 15 bases identical to TRBD2. Trimming cost V 4 bases and J 1 base; bases outside gene matches: 10. The CDR3 sequence is 19 residues long. The germline gives CDR1 SGHRS, CDR2 YFSETQ. For the CDR3, the DNA is TGCGCCAGCAGCCAATGGACTAGCGGGAGGGCCTCGCGCACAGATACGCAGTATTTT. Amino acids: CASSQWTSGRASRTDTQYF.

The chain carries TRBV4-3 and TRBJ2-5; TRBD2 matches at 10 bases. Near its end, the DNA agrees better with TRBJ2-7, so the J call may be wrong. Germline V lookup: CDR1 LGHNA, CDR2 YSLEER. This CDR3 has 16 amino acids. The CDR3 DNA follows: TGCGCCAGCAGCCAAGAAGCAGCGGGGGGGAACTACGAGCAGTACTTC. It is translated as CASSQEAAGGNYEQYF.

The CDR3 DNA follows: TGCAGCGTTAAACCGGGACAGGGGGCAGATACGCAGTATTTT. Amino acids: CSVKPGQGADTQYF. This sequence joins TRBV29-1 and TRBJ2-3, with 11 positions matching TRBD1. Germline V gene data show CDR1 as SQVTM and CDR2 as ANQGSEA. The V and J ends lost 5 bases and 4 bases, in that order; junction bases with no gene match: 5. The CDR3 loop spans 14 amino acids.

The genes are TRBV4-1 and TRBJ2-3; D is unresolved. The CDR3 has 13 residues. Germline lookup yields CDR1 MGHRA and CDR2 YSYEKL. Trimming stripped 3 bases from V and 5 bases from J, with 9 bases between. The CDR3 here is CASSQGIQDTQYF. As DNA, the CDR3 is TGCGCCAGCAGCCAGGGAATCCAAGATACGCAGTATTTT.

The chain employs TRBV5-5 and TRBJ2-7; 10 bases line up with TRBD2. CDR3 size: 17 residues. Germline V gives CDR1 SGHKS, CDR2 YYEKEE (reference sequence). Losses at the gene ends were 4 bases for V and 5 bases for J; bases not matched to a gene: 15. For the CDR3, the DNA is TGTGCCAGCAGCCTAAACCCTGCTAGCGGGAGAAACCACGAGCAGTACTTC. It translates to CASSLNPASGRNHEQYF. Full variable domain (remainder filled in from reference TRBV5-5 and TRBJ2-7): DAGVTQSPTHLIKTRGQQVTLRCSPISGHKSVSWYQQVLGQGPQFIFQYYEKEERGRGNFPDRFSARQFPNYSSELNVNALLLGDSALYLCASSLNPASGRNHEQYFGPGTRLTVT.

This clonotype was seen a few times. V usage is TRBV7-3 and J usage is TRBJ2-1, with D maybe TRBD2 (6 bases). CDR1 and CDR2 (germline): SGHTA, FQGTGA. Trimming stripped 2 bases from V and 10 bases from J, with 9 bases between. CDR3 size: 12 residues. CDR3 sequence: CASSLVAGEQFF. The CDR3 DNA follows: TGTGCCAGCAGCTTAGTTGCGGGAGAGCAGTTCTTC.

This clonotype was counted only a few times. The V gene is TRBV7-2, the J gene TRBJ2-6, with 7 bases aligning to TRBD1. Germline V lookup: CDR1 SGHTA, CDR2 FQGNSA. V shed 0 bases, J shed 2 bases, and the junction held 1 base outside the gene matches. The CDR3 has 16 residues. CDR3 coding DNA: TGTGCCAGCAGCTTAGCACAGGGGACTGGGGCCAACGTCCTGACTTTC. This translates into CASSLAQGTGANVLTF.

CDR3 in amino acids: CSATSSGANVLTF. In nucleotides, the CDR3 is TGCAGTGCGACTTCCTCTGGGGCCAACGTCCTGACTTTC. The rearrangement links TRBV20-1 to TRBJ2-6; D call uncertain. The V gene's germline CDR1 is DFQATT and CDR2 SNEGSKA (reference sequence). The CDR3 is 13 residues long. The V and J ends lost 6 bases and 0 bases respectively, with 6 bases between them.

A few counts support this clonotype. This chain connects TRBV12-3 or TRBV12-4 to TRBJ2-3, with D maybe TRBD2 (5 bases). The V end lost 5 bases, the J end lost 3 bases, and 18 bases lay between the germline ends. The CDR3 contains 16 residues. As DNA, the CDR3 is TGTGCCAGCAGTCCTTCTAGCATGAGTTGGACAGATACGCAGTATTTT. Translating gives CASSPSSMSWTDTQYF.

The chain carries TRBV5-1 and TRBJ2-3, with D perhaps TRBD1 or TRBD2 (5 bases each). V was clipped by 3 bases and J by 4 bases, with 15 bases between them. This CDR3 contains 15 residues. In germline, CDR1 is SGHRS, CDR2 YFSETQ. The CDR3 spells CASSWDPRRADTQYF. CDR3 coding DNA: TGCGCCAGCAGCTGGGACCCCCGCCGCGCAGATACGCAGTATTTT.

In this sample, this clonotype turned up once. The chain combines TRBV7-2 with TRBJ2-1; D gene unclear. Germline V gene data show CDR1 as SGHTA and CDR2 as FQGNSA. The CDR3 runs 16 residues. The germline V and J ends were trimmed by 4 bases and 0 bases, with 13 bases remaining between them. The CDR3 nucleotides read TGTGCCAGCAGCTCGCCCCGCGGTAGCTCCTACAATGAGCAGTTCTTC. This sequence encodes CASSSPRGSSYNEQFF.

The chain combines TRBV6-6 with TRBJ2-7; no clear D. The end of the DNA is better explained by TRBJ2-5, so the J call may be wrong. Germline V gives CDR1 MNHNY, CDR2 SVGAGI (reference sequence). The length of the CDR3 is 14 residues. CDR3 DNA sequence: TGTGCCAGCAGTTACTCGGCCCCCCAAGAGACCCAGTACTTC. Amino acid sequence: CASSYSAPQETQYF.

The chain uses TRBV10-3 and TRBJ2-4; TRBD1 matches at 9 bases. The J segment lost 13 bases and the V segment lost 6 bases, leaving 13 bases of the junction unmatched. There are 14 residues in the CDR3. Germline loops: CDR1 ENHRY, CDR2 SYGVKD. The CDR3 sequence: CAIRRTGDLLEQYF. The DNA of the CDR3 is TGTGCCATCAGGCGGACAGGGGACTTGTTGGAGCAGTACTTC.

The rearrangement joins TRBV6-5 to TRBJ2-3; 9 bases are a match to TRBD2. The CDR3 has 16 amino acids. The germline V gene encodes CDR1 MNHEY and CDR2 SVGAGI. Losses at the gene ends were 5 bases for V and 5 bases for J; bases not matched to a gene: 11. The DNA of the CDR3 is TGTGCCAGCAGTACCCTCCTAGCGGGGTACCTAGATACGCAGTATTTT. Translation gives CASSTLLAGYLDTQYF.

The chain links TRBV6-1 to TRBJ2-1; no clear D gene. The CDR3 is 14 residues long. V was pared by 8 bases and J by 0 bases, with 11 bases between. Germline lookup yields CDR1 MNHNS and CDR2 SASEGT. The CDR3 bases are TGTGCCAGCGCGAGCCGGAGCTCCTACAATGAGCAGTTCTTC. Its protein is CASASRSSYNEQFF.

The rearrangement uses TRBV29-1 and TRBJ2-4; weak D call: TRBD1 (5 bases). Germline CDR1 reads SQVTM; CDR2 reads ANQGSEA. The V end was cut by 4 bases, the J end by 0 bases, with 10 bases between. This CDR3 comprises 14 residues. CDR3 coding DNA: TGCAGCGTTGCGCAGGGTGTAGCCAAAAACATTCAGTACTTC. Translated: CSVAQGVAKNIQYF.